Listed here are 32 T cell receptor beta chains from one sample, sequenced in a study of blood T cell repertoires in COVID-19. The table came from immunoSEQ multiplex PCR; TCRdb's copy has only in-frame clones and leaves some out. The profile shows some 270,000 clones, roughly 86% of them singletons. The sample was peripheral blood. The source is a woman in her fifties or sixties who had recovered from COVID-19.

The V call is TRBV7-2, the J call TRBJ1-4; TRBD1 matches 8 bases. The germline CDR1 and CDR2 sequences are SGHTA and FQGNSA. This CDR3 contains 14 residues. The J segment lost 4 bases and the V segment lost 5 bases, leaving 3 bases of the junction unmatched. The CDR3 region is CASSNGQGNEKLFF. In DNA form, the CDR3 reads TGTGCCAGCAGCAACGGACAGGGTAATGAAAAACTGTTTTTT.

The chain has TRBV6-5 and TRBJ2-7, with TRBD1 matching 7 bases. The CDR3 sequence is 15 residues long. Germline lookup yields CDR1 MNHEY and CDR2 SVGAGI. Germline trimming cut 2 bases from V and 3 bases from J; bases unmatched to any gene: 7. DNA for the CDR3: TGTGCCAGCAGTTACGCCGGGACAGCGTACTACGAGCAGTACTTC. It is translated as CASSYAGTAYYEQYF.

The V gene is TRBV28, the J gene TRBJ1-1; possible D gene TRBD1, 5 bases. This CDR3 spans 14 amino acids. V dropped 5 bases and J dropped 8 bases, with 18 bases sitting between them. The germline V gene encodes CDR1 MDHEN and CDR2 SYDVKM. CDR3 DNA sequence: TGTGCCAGCAGTCTCTACACGACAGCACAAGAAGCTTTCTTT. Protein product: CASSLYTTAQEAFF. Drawing the rest from reference TRBV28 and TRBJ1-1, the complete variable domain is DVKVTQSSRYLVKRTGEKVFLECVQDMDHENMFWYRQDPGLGLRLIYFSYDVKMKEKGDIPEGYSVSREKKERFSLILESASTNQTSMYLCASSLYTTAQEAFFGQGTRLTVV.

This chain connects TRBV7-2 to TRBJ1-2; 7 nucleotides match TRBD1. The CDR3 is 14 residues long. Trimming took 4 bases from V and 4 from J; bases not matched to a gene: 6. Per the germline V gene, CDR1 is SGHTA and CDR2 is FQGNSA. The CDR3 here is CASSSLGQFYGYTF. CDR3 nucleotides: TGTGCCAGCAGCTCCTTGGGACAGTTCTATGGCTACACCTTC.

This sequence joins TRBV18 and TRBJ2-7; TRBD1 agrees at 10 bases. The ends lost 3 bases at V and 1 base at J; junction bases unmatched: 6. Germline CDR1 is KGHSH and CDR2 is LQKENI. This CDR3 has 16 amino acids. Here the CDR3 DNA reads TGTGCCAGCTCACCGAATGACAGGGGGCAATCCTACGAGCAGTACTTC. The encoded protein is CASSPNDRGQSYEQYF.

The chain joins TRBV6-5 to TRBJ2-1; 8 bases align to TRBD1. This CDR3 spans 14 amino acids. Trimming took 6 bases from V and 5 from J; bases not matched to a gene: 6. Germline CDR1 is MNHEY and CDR2 is SVGAGI. CDR3 sequence (DNA): TGTGCCAGCAGCATCGAGACAGGGGACAATGAGCAGTTCTTC. Translating gives CASSIETGDNEQFF.

This chain links TRBV7-8 with TRBJ1-2; D gene unclear. This CDR3 is 13 amino acids long. V shed 1 base and J shed 3 bases, with 6 bases lying between them. Per germline, CDR1 SGHVS and CDR2 FQNEAQ. CDR3 DNA sequence: TGTGCCAGCAGCTTAGAGGAGGACTATGGCTACACCTTC. Its translation: CASSLEEDYGYTF.

The chain combines TRBV4-3 with TRBJ2-1, with TRBD2 matching over 8 bases. V dropped 5 bases and J dropped 6; count of bases not matched to a gene: 15. There are 17 residues in the CDR3. Looked up from germline, CDR1 is LGHNA and CDR2 is YSLEER. CDR3 DNA: TGCGCCAGCAGCAACTTCCTCCTCGGGCTAGCGGGCAATGAGCAGTTCTTC. As protein: CASSNFLLGLAGNEQFF.

The chain joins TRBV27 to TRBJ2-7; D may be TRBD1 (5 bases). The CDR3 covers 14 residues. CDR1 is MNHEY and CDR2 is SMNVEV in the germline V gene (reference sequence). V lost 6 bases to trimming and J lost 0 bases, with 12 bases between them. CDR3 sequence (DNA): TGTGCCAGCAGCAGGGTATCGAGCTCCTACGAGCAGTACTTC. It encodes CASSRVSSSYEQYF.

V gene TRBV4-2 combines with J gene TRBJ1-2; 7 positions agree with TRBD1. Germline loops: CDR1 LGHNA, CDR2 YNFKEQ. The junction had 7 bases not matched to a gene; V was cut back by 4 bases and J by 8 bases. The CDR3 runs 13 residues. The CDR3 bases are TGTGCCAGCAGCCCCGAGGGGGCCTCCGGCTACACCTTC. Translated: CASSPEGASGYTF.

On this clone: Different DNA sequences within this sample yield the same CDR3. This rearrangement joins TRBV6-5 to TRBJ2-7; tentative D call: TRBD1 (6 bases). This CDR3 region has 14 residues. Germline loops: CDR1 MNHEY, CDR2 SVGAGI. Between the trimmed V and J ends, which lost 6 bases and 0 bases, there was a span of 12 bases. Here the CDR3 DNA reads TGTGCCAGCAGAGACAGGCTTAGCTCCTACGAGCAGTACTTC. Residues: CASRDRLSSYEQYF.

In its sample, this clone was seen a few times. This sequence joins TRBV27 and TRBJ2-1; 11 nucleotides line up with TRBD2. The junction had 14 bases not matched to a gene; V was cut back by 0 bases and J by 10 bases. CDR3 length: 18 residues. Per the germline V gene, CDR1 is MNHEY and CDR2 is SMNVEV (reference sequence). In nucleotides, the CDR3 is TGTGCCAGCAGTTTATCGACTAGCGGGGCCCGGATCCGAAGGGAGCAGTTCTTC. This encodes CASSLSTSGARIRREQFF.

The chain combines TRBV28 with TRBJ2-2, with D maybe TRBD2 (6 bases). CDR1 is MDHEN, CDR2 SYDVKM, per germline. The CDR3 runs 13 residues. The V end was cut by 2 bases, the J end by 7 bases, with 8 bases between. The CDR3 region is CASSLRGGGELFF. Here the CDR3 DNA reads TGTGCCAGCAGTTTAAGGGGAGGCGGGGAGCTGTTTTTT.

This sequence joins TRBV18 and TRBJ1-6; 8 positions agree with TRBD1. The germline V gene has CDR1 KGHSH and CDR2 LQKENI. The CDR3 runs to 14 residues. V lost 4 bases to trimming and J lost 10 bases; unmatched junction nucleotides: 6. CDR3 nucleotide sequence: TGTGCCAGCTCACGCGACAGGGGTCAATCACCCCTCCACTTT. Amino acids: CASSRDRGQSPLHF. Together with reference TRBV18 and TRBJ1-6, the CDR3 gives the full variable domain: NAGVMQNPRHLVRRRGQEARLRCSPMKGHSHVYWYRQLPEEGLKFMVYLQKENIIDESGMPKERFSAEFPKEGPSILRIQQVVRGDSAAYFCASSRDRGQSPLHFGNGTRLTVT.

The rearrangement joins TRBV5-1 to TRBJ2-2; 9 bases map to TRBD1. The CDR3 totals 16 residues. Germline CDR1 is SGHRS and CDR2 is YFSETQ. After removal of 7 bases from V and 4 bases from J, the junction contained 11 bases not matched to a gene. CDR3 amino acids: CASWGVAGQGTGELFF. The CDR3 DNA sequence: TGCGCCAGCTGGGGAGTCGCGGGACAGGGCACCGGGGAGCTGTTTTTT. The variable domain in full, completed from reference TRBV5-1 and TRBJ2-2, reads KAGVTQTPRYLIKTRGQQVTLSCSPISGHRSVSWYQQTPGQGLQFLFEYFSETQRNKGNFPGRFSGRQFSNSRSEMNVSTLELGDSALYLCASWGVAGQGTGELFFGEGSRLTVL.

In nucleotides, the CDR3 is TGTGCCAGCAGCAGCCTCTTCGGACAGATTTGGCGCAATCAGCCCCAGCATTTT. It translates to CASSSLFGQIWRNQPQHF. The chain links TRBV14 to TRBJ1-5, with D possibly matching TRBD1 (6 bases). Trimming removed 5 bases at V and 2 bases at J, with 22 bases between. This CDR3 region has 18 residues. CDR1 and CDR2 (germline): SGHDN, FVKESK. The whole variable domain, filled in from reference TRBV14 and TRBJ1-5, reads EAGVTQFPSHSVIEKGQTVTLRCDPISGHDNLYWYRRVMGKEIKFLLHFVKESKQDESGMPNNRFLAERTGGTYSTLKVQPAELEDSGVYFCASSSLFGQIWRNQPQHFGDGTRLSIL.

V gene TRBV28 combines with J gene TRBJ1-4; the D gene is possibly TRBD1 (5 bases). The CDR3 has 14 residues. In germline, CDR1 is MDHEN, CDR2 SYDVKM. V dropped 6 bases and J dropped 1 base, with 9 bases sitting between them. Here the CDR3 reads CASSRGLTNEKLFF. The CDR3 coding sequence is TGTGCCAGCAGCCGGGGGTTAACTAATGAAAAACTGTTTTTT.

The rearrangement joins TRBV29-1 to TRBJ1-2; D is possibly TRBD1 (5 bases). V lost 3 bases, J lost 3 bases, and 20 bases lay in between. The length of the CDR3 is 16 residues. Germline loops: CDR1 SQVTM, CDR2 ANQGSEA. The CDR3 DNA reads TGCAGCGTTGAGGGGGGTTTTGACCCGTCTTACTATGGCTACACCTTC. Encoded protein: CSVEGGFDPSYYGYTF.

The gene calls are TRBV7-2 and TRBJ2-3, with TRBD2 identical over 8 bases. Per the germline V gene, CDR1 is SGHTA and CDR2 is FQGNSA. This CDR3 is 16 amino acids long. Trimming cost V 3 bases and J 5 bases; bases outside gene matches: 10. The DNA of the CDR3 is TGTGCCAGCAGCTTGGGTTGGCGGGGGGCCCTAGATACGCAGTATTTT. Translation: CASSLGWRGALDTQYF.

The rearrangement links TRBV2 to TRBJ2-7, with D uncertain. V lost 4 bases and J lost 4, with 17 bases in between. This CDR3 contains 15 residues. Germline-derived CDR1 and CDR2 are SNHLY and FYNNEI. The CDR3 DNA reads as TGTGCCAGCAGTGGTTTCGTTGCGTTCGGGTACGAGCAGTACTTC. This sequence encodes CASSGFVAFGYEQYF.

Here the CDR3 reads CASSLRIVAGVATDTQYF. CDR3 in DNA: TGTGCCAGCAGCTTAAGGATAGTAGCGGGGGTTGCCACAGATACGCAGTATTTT. This chain joins TRBV7-3 and TRBJ2-3, with TRBD2 identical over 9 bases. The CDR3 length is 18 residues. Trimming at V came to 1 base and at J to 2 bases, leaving 10 bases not matched to a gene. In germline, CDR1 is SGHTA, CDR2 FQGTGA.

V is TRBV5-1 and J is TRBJ1-3, with 8 bases that match TRBD1. The CDR3 contains 15 residues. V lost 0 bases and J lost 3; bases outside the gene matches: 2. Germline-derived CDR1 and CDR2 are SGHRS and YFSETQ. In DNA, the CDR3 is TGCGCCAGCAGCTTGGGACAGGGGTTTGGAAACACCATATATTTT. It is translated as CASSLGQGFGNTIYF.

This clone was detected a few times. The genes are TRBV23-1 and TRBJ1-5; D remains unclear. TRBV23-1 carries the ORF label, with uncertain function. With 0 bases removed from V and 0 bases from J, the gap between germline ends came to 12 bases. CDR3 length: 17 amino acids. CDR3 in amino acids: CASSQSLGGDSNQPQHF. As DNA, the CDR3 is TGCGCCAGCAGTCAATCGCTTGGCGGGGATAGCAATCAGCCCCAGCATTTT.

The rearrangement uses TRBV27 and TRBJ2-4; 10 bases map to TRBD1. With V trimmed by 0 bases and J by 9 bases, 8 bases remained unmatched. Germline values: CDR1 MNHEY, CDR2 SMNVEV (reference sequence). This CDR3 is built from 16 residues. DNA of the CDR3: TGTGCCAGCAGTTTATCCGGGACAGGGGAAATGGGCATTCAGTACTTC. This sequence encodes CASSLSGTGEMGIQYF.

This rearrangement joins TRBV11-3 to TRBJ2-1; 12 nucleotides match TRBD2. Germline V gene sequence: CDR1 SGHNT, CDR2 YENEEA. This CDR3 comprises 16 residues. V lost 3 bases, J lost 5 bases, and 5 bases stayed unmatched. As DNA, the CDR3 is TGTGCCAGCAGCTTGGCTAGCGGGGGGGGTCACAATGAGCAGTTCTTC. It yields the protein CASSLASGGGHNEQFF.

The rearrangement uses TRBV20-1 and TRBJ2-3, with TRBD2 matching 9 bases. This CDR3 has 17 amino acids. Germline CDR1 reads DFQATT; CDR2 reads SNEGSKA (reference sequence). Trimming removed 3 bases from V and 2 bases from J; junction bases left unmatched: 12. The CDR3 DNA reads as TGCAGTGCTAGTGGCTTTGGGGCTAGCGGGATCACAGATACGCAGTATTTT. This translates into CSASGFGASGITDTQYF.

The V gene is TRBV5-1, the J gene TRBJ2-2; 9 bases align to TRBD1. Germline V CDR1 and CDR2: SGHRS, YFSETQ. The length of the CDR3 is 15 residues. V trimming: 1 base; J trimming: 4 bases; junction bases outside the gene matches: 2. The CDR3 region has the DNA TGCGCCAGCAGCTTGACAGGGGGCAGCACCGGGGAGCTGTTTTTT. This encodes CASSLTGGSTGELFF. Full variable domain (remainder filled in from reference TRBV5-1 and TRBJ2-2): KAGVTQTPRYLIKTRGQQVTLSCSPISGHRSVSWYQQTPGQGLQFLFEYFSETQRNKGNFPGRFSGRQFSNSRSEMNVSTLELGDSALYLCASSLTGGSTGELFFGEGSRLTVL.

The genes are TRBV7-2 and TRBJ2-7, with D perhaps TRBD1 (6 bases). This CDR3 is 15 amino acids long. Germline V gene lookup returns CDR1 SGHTA and CDR2 FQGNSA. V was clipped by 1 base and J by 6 bases, with 16 bases between them. CDR3 coding DNA: TGTGCCAGCAGCTTAGGCAGGGGCCCTACGATCGAGCAGTACTTC. Translating it yields CASSLGRGPTIEQYF.

V is TRBV7-2 and J is TRBJ1-4; D is possibly TRBD1 (5 bases). Germline loops: CDR1 SGHTA, CDR2 FQGNSA. The CDR3 covers 14 residues. V was trimmed by 3 bases and J by 6 bases, leaving 11 bases between them. The CDR3, as DNA: TGTGCCAGCAGCTTGGACCCGGGGGATGAAAAACTGTTTTTT. Translation: CASSLDPGDEKLFF.

The gene calls are TRBV19 and TRBJ1-1; D not resolved. CDR1 is LNHDA, CDR2 SQIVND, per germline (reference sequence). Trimming took 6 bases from V and 1 from J, leaving 12 bases between them. CDR3 size: 14 residues. CDR3 DNA: TGTGCCAGTAGCGGTCTCGGTGGGAACACTGAAGCTTTCTTT. Translation: CASSGLGGNTEAFF.

A few counts support this clone. A read error may account for a junction end that differs from germline. The chain uses TRBV7-7 and TRBJ2-7; D unresolved. Germline values: CDR1 SSHAT, CDR2 FNYEAQ (reference sequence). The CDR3 has 14 residues. The DNA of the CDR3 is TGTGCTAGCAGCTTACATCCAGGTGACTACGAGCAGTACTTC. Protein product: CASSLHPGDYEQYF.

V is TRBV2 and J is TRBJ2-5, with a weak D call TRBD1 (6 bases). V dropped 7 bases and J dropped 5 bases, with 17 bases sitting between them. CDR1 is SNHLY and CDR2 is FYNNEI in the germline V gene. The CDR3 runs 14 residues. The chain's CDR3 is CASTVEGGVETQYF. CDR3 DNA: TGTGCCAGCACGGTCGAAGGGGGAGTTGAGACCCAGTACTTC.